These 8 T cell receptor beta chains share one sample of origin, sequenced in a study of CD4 and CD8 cells across lung adenocarcinoma regions. TCRdb re-derived calls from the PCR reads in MiXCR, one entry per CDR3 protein. The sample has 4,200 or so distinct CDR3 sequences, 45% to 60% seen once. Sequenced input: CD4+ T cells from the center of a lung tumor. Receptor source: a female donor with lung adenocarcinoma. The CD4 and CD8 labels of this study may be unreliable.

Of note for this clonotype: A single base separates this from a much larger clone, so it may be a read error. Likely a read error: the CDR3 ends without its conserved phenylalanine or tryptophan. The V call is TRBV7-2, the J call TRBJ1-1; D uncertain. V was trimmed by 2 bases and J by 3 bases, leaving 10 bases between them. The CDR3 is 14 residues long. Per the germline V gene, CDR1 is SGHTA and CDR2 is FQGNSA. The CDR3 protein is CASSLSVGYTEAFS. The CDR3 nucleotides read TGTGCCAGCAGCTTAAGCGTCGGGTACACTGAAGCTTTCTCT.

This clonotype is a singleton in its sample. The chain carries TRBV6-5 and TRBJ1-5; possibly TRBD1 for D (5 bases). The CDR3 contains 15 residues. Trimming left V 0 bases short and J 6 bases short, with 12 bases between. Germline V gives CDR1 MNHEY, CDR2 SVGAGI. The chain's CDR3 is CASSYSAEGSQPQHF. CDR3 DNA: TGTGCCAGCAGTTACTCGGCCGAGGGGAGTCAGCCCCAGCATTTT.

The J gene is TRBJ2-5, the V gene TRBV27, with D perhaps TRBD1 or TRBD2 (6 bases each). Germline values: CDR1 MNHEY, CDR2 SMNVEV (reference sequence). This CDR3 has 15 amino acids. Trimming took off 11 bases at V and 0 bases at J, with 19 bases between the two ends. In DNA form, the CDR3 reads TGTGCCGCCAGGCTCGGGGGCCGTGACCAAGAGACCCAGTACTTC. This sequence encodes CAARLGGRDQETQYF.

The DNA of the CDR3 is TGCAGTGCGCAGGATCGAGGGCACTATGGCTACACCTTC. It yields the protein CSAQDRGHYGYTF. The gene calls are TRBV20-1 and TRBJ1-2, with D hard to call. V was pared by 6 bases and J by 3 bases, with 14 bases between. This CDR3 has 13 residues. Germline loops: CDR1 DFQATT, CDR2 SNEGSKA (reference sequence).

V is TRBV6-1 and J is TRBJ2-5, with a weak D call TRBD1 (5 bases). The DNA end favors TRBJ2-7, so the J call may be wrong. This CDR3 contains 13 residues. Germline CDR1 reads MNHNS; CDR2 reads SASEGT. The CDR3 region is CASRPQGYDEQYF. The CDR3 DNA follows: TGTGCCAGCAGACCCCAGGGATACGACGAGCAGTACTTC.

The chain carries TRBV6-1 and TRBJ2-1; no firm D call. The V end was cut by 8 bases, the J end by 4 bases, with 6 bases between. CDR3 length: 11 amino acids. CDR1 is MNHNS and CDR2 is SASEGT in the germline V gene. CDR3 sequence reads: CASADYNEQFF. CDR3 in DNA: TGTGCCAGCGCGGATTACAATGAGCAGTTCTTC.

The rearrangement joins TRBV6-1 to TRBJ2-2; weak D call: TRBD1 (6 bases). The CDR3 totals 14 residues. The V end was cut by 10 bases, the J end by 2 bases, with 14 bases between. Germline lookup yields CDR1 MNHNS and CDR2 SASEGT. This CDR3 is CATLTGLNTGELFF. The CDR3 nucleotides read TGTGCCACCTTGACAGGCCTAAACACCGGGGAGCTGTTTTTT.

The V gene is TRBV3-1, the J gene TRBJ2-1, with 8 positions matching TRBD2. CDR3 length: 16 residues. Germline CDR1 reads LGHDT; CDR2 reads YNNKEL (reference sequence). V trimming: 7 bases; J trimming: 10 bases; junction bases outside the gene matches: 18. Here the CDR3 reads CASNSGPTGRAGEQFF. The CDR3, as DNA: TGTGCCAGCAACTCCGGACCGACCGGGAGGGCCGGGGAGCAGTTCTTC.